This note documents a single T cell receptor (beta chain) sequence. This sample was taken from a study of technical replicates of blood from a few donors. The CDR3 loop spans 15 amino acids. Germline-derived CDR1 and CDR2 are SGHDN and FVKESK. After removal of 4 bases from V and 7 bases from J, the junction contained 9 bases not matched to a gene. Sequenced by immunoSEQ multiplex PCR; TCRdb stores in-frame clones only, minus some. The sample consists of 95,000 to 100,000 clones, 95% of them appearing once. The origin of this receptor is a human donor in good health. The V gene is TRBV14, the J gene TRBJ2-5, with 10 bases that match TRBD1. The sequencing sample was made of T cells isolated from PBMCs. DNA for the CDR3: TGTGCCAGCAGCCCGACAGGGGGCGTCAGCTGGACCCAGTACTTC. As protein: CASSPTGGVSWTQYF.